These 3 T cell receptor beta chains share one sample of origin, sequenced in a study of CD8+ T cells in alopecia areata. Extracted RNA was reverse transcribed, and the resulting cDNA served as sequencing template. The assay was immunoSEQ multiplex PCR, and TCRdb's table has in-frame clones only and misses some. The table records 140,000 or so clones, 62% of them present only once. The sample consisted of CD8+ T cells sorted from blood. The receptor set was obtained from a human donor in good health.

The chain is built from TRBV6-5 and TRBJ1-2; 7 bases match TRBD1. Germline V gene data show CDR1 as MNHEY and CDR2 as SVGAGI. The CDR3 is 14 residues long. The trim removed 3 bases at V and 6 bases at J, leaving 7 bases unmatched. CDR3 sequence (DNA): TGTGCCAGCAGTTATACAGGGGTATTGGATGGCTACACCTTC. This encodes CASSYTGVLDGYTF.

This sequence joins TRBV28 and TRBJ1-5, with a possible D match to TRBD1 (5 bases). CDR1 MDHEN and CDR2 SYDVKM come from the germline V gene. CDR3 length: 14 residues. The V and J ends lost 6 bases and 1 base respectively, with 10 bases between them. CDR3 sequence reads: CASSLRASNQPQHF. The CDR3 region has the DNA TGTGCCAGCAGCCTCAGGGCCAGCAATCAGCCCCAGCATTTT.

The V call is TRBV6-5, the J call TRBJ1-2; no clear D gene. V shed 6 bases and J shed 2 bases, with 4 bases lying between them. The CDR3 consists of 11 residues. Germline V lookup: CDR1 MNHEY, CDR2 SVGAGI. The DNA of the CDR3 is TGTGCCAGCAGATCAAACTATGGCTACACCTTC. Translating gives CASRSNYGYTF.